Below are 14 T cell receptor beta chains sequenced from a single sample in a study of chemoradiotherapy in HPV16-positive cancers. Assay: immunoSEQ multiplex PCR; the TCRdb copy retains only in-frame clones and omits some. The sample has fewer than 20,000 clones; about two thirds are singletons. Sequences were derived from tumor tissue, sampled from a patient who underwent chemoradiotherapy. These receptors originate from a human donor with HPV-associated anogenital cancer.

This chain links TRBV13 with TRBJ2-7; 10 nucleotides agree with TRBD1. The V segment lost 4 bases and the J segment 7 bases; nucleotides outside the gene matches: 7. Germline CDR1 and CDR2: PRHDT and FYEKMQ (reference sequence). The CDR3 is 14 residues long. The CDR3, as DNA: TGTGCCAGCAGCTCTGACAGGGGGCTAGGGGAGCAGTACTTC. As protein: CASSSDRGLGEQYF.

The chain couples TRBV5-1 to TRBJ2-3; weak D call: TRBD2 (5 bases). Germline CDR1 SGHRS, CDR2 YFSETQ. The CDR3 length is 14 residues. The V end was cut by 1 base, the J end by 8 bases, with 14 bases between. The CDR3 nucleotides read TGCGCCAGCAGCTTGACTAGATCGGGCGGTACGCAGTATTTT. It yields the protein CASSLTRSGGTQYF.

The chain employs TRBV5-1 and TRBJ2-7, with D perhaps TRBD2 (6 bases). V was clipped by 10 bases and J by 1 base, with 12 bases between them. Germline CDR1 is SGHRS and CDR2 is YFSETQ. The CDR3 is 12 amino acids. The CDR3 spells CAREGGSYEQYF. The CDR3, as DNA: TGCGCCCGCGAGGGAGGTTCCTACGAGCAGTACTTC.

The chain is built from TRBV5-1 and TRBJ1-2; 11 nucleotides line up with TRBD1. The V and J ends lost 4 bases and 6 bases, in that order; junction bases with no gene match: 11. CDR3 size: 16 residues. Per germline, CDR1 SGHRS and CDR2 YFSETQ. CDR3 in DNA: TGCGCCAGCAGCCCCTCGCCCGGGACAGGGGGGGATGGCTACACCTTC. As protein: CASSPSPGTGGDGYTF.

CDR3 nucleotides: TGTGCCAGCAGCTTGTATAGCGGGAGCCTCAGCTCCTACAATGAGCAGTTCTTC. The encoded protein is CASSLYSGSLSSYNEQFF. The rearrangement joins TRBV5-6 to TRBJ2-1, with 9 bases that match TRBD2. The J segment lost 0 bases and the V segment lost 1 base, leaving 8 bases of the junction unmatched. The CDR3 length is 18 residues. Per the germline V gene, CDR1 is SGHDT and CDR2 is YYEEEE. Using reference TRBV5-6 and TRBJ2-1 for the parts outside the CDR3, the full variable domain is DAGVTQSPTHLIKTRGQQVTLRCSPKSGHDTVSWYQQALGQGPQFIFQYYEEEERQRGNFPDRFSGHQFPNYSSELNVNALLLGDSALYLCASSLYSGSLSSYNEQFFGPGTRLTVL.

The gene calls are TRBV6-5 and TRBJ1-5; 7 nucleotides agree with TRBD1. CDR3 length: 14 residues. With 4 bases clipped from V and 4 bases from J, the junction kept 4 bases outside the gene matches. The germline V gene has CDR1 MNHEY and CDR2 SVGAGI. The CDR3: CASSLTQGNQPQHF. In nucleotides, the CDR3 is TGTGCCAGCAGTTTAACACAGGGGAATCAGCCCCAGCATTTT.

This chain connects TRBV29-1 to TRBJ1-4, with no clear D. Trimming pared 3 bases from V and 8 bases from J, leaving 10 bases between. Looked up from germline, CDR1 is SQVTM and CDR2 is ANQGSEA. CDR3 size: 12 residues. The CDR3 bases are TGCAGCGTTGACACGAATTCAGAAAAACTGTTTTTT. Its protein is CSVDTNSEKLFF.

This clone was picked up a small number of times. The chain couples TRBV7-2 to TRBJ2-2, with D perhaps matching TRBD1 or TRBD2 (5 bases each). The ends were cut back, 5 bases at V and 6 bases at J, with 16 bases in the middle. CDR1 is SGHTA, CDR2 FQGNSA, per germline. This CDR3 has 15 residues. CDR3 in amino acids: CASSQSRDGSGELFF. For the CDR3, the DNA is TGTGCCAGCAGCCAATCCCGGGACGGGTCCGGGGAGCTGTTTTTT.

The rearrangement joins TRBV5-1 to TRBJ2-2; 7 nucleotides agree with TRBD1. Looked up from germline, CDR1 is SGHRS and CDR2 is YFSETQ. J was trimmed by 5 bases and V by 6 bases; bases with no gene match: 7. The CDR3 runs 14 residues. CDR3 protein: CASTRQGVTGELFF. The CDR3 DNA follows: TGCGCCAGCACCCGTCAGGGGGTGACCGGGGAGCTGTTTTTT.

The chain carries TRBV29-1 and TRBJ2-5; 7 nucleotides align to TRBD1. Germline values: CDR1 SQVTM, CDR2 ANQGSEA. This CDR3 spans 15 amino acids. Trimming removed 0 bases from V and 1 base from J; junction bases left unmatched: 5. CDR3 amino acids: CSVEDLGQTQETQYF. CDR3 DNA: TGCAGCGTTGAAGACCTGGGACAGACCCAAGAGACCCAGTACTTC. The whole variable domain, remainder taken from reference TRBV29-1 and TRBJ2-5, is SAVISQKPSRDICQRGTSLTIQCQVDSQVTMMFWYRQQPGQSLTLIATANQGSEATYESGFVIDKFPISRPNLTFSTLTVSNMSPEDSSIYLCSVEDLGQTQETQYFGPGTRLLVL.

This clone was recorded once. CDR3 bases: TGTGCCAGCAGCTTAGGGGACCCATACCAGCCCCAGCATTTT. It codes for CASSLGDPYQPQHF. The gene calls are TRBV7-8 and TRBJ1-5; tentative D call: TRBD1 (5 bases). Deletions cut 1 base from V and 7 bases from J, with 11 bases between. This CDR3 has 14 amino acids. From germline, CDR1 is SGHVS and CDR2 FQNEAQ.

The V gene is TRBV5-1, the J gene TRBJ2-7, with TRBD1 identical over 9 bases. The CDR3 consists of 14 residues. In germline, CDR1 is SGHRS, CDR2 YFSETQ. The V segment lost 4 bases and the J segment 3 bases; nucleotides outside the gene matches: 5. The chain's CDR3 is CASSPRQGGYEQYF. The CDR3 nucleotides are TGCGCCAGCAGCCCACGACAGGGGGGCTACGAGCAGTACTTC.

The gene calls are TRBV7-3 and TRBJ2-3; 12 bases agree with TRBD2. Looked up from germline, CDR1 is SGHTA and CDR2 is FQGTGA. With V trimmed by 2 bases and J by 5 bases, 8 bases remained unmatched. CDR3 length equals 17 residues. The CDR3 region is CASSLPTSGRWRDTQYF. CDR3 nucleotides: TGTGCCAGCAGCTTACCCACTAGCGGGAGGTGGAGAGATACGCAGTATTTT.

The table lists this clone with a few counts. V and J are TRBV10-3 and TRBJ2-1; 10 positions match TRBD2. V shed 4 bases and J 6 bases; nucleotides not matched to a gene: 0. Germline V gene sequence: CDR1 ENHRY, CDR2 SYGVKD. There are 13 residues in the CDR3. The CDR3 nucleotides are TGTGCCATCAGTGGACTAGCGGGCAATGAGCAGTTCTTC. Translating it yields CAISGLAGNEQFF.